This paragraph reports one T cell receptor beta chain. These data come from a study of blood T cell repertoires in COVID-19. Study summary: Samples of COVID-19 (acute and convalescent) were obtained from the United States, Italy and Spain. The cDNA or gDNA used as material had been derived from T cells, B-cell-depleted T cells, or PBMCs.

Original handling: Amplified reference gene primers provided the basis for estimating nucleated cell counts. TCRdb's table, derived via immunoSEQ multiplex PCR, lists solely in-frame clones and lacks some. The V and J calls and clone size were taken over from that table, and D and trimming were inferred from the DNA. The sample has around 140,000 clones; roughly 79% are singletons. The TCR comes from a woman aged 60-75 years with acute or convalescent COVID-19. What was sequenced was peripheral blood.

For the CDR3, the DNA is TGTGCCAGCAGTTTCCGACTAAACAGGGGCGACTATGGCTACACCTTC. Encoded protein: CASSFRLNRGDYGYTF. V is TRBV28 and J is TRBJ1-2, with TRBD1 matching 7 bases. CDR3 length equals 16 residues. With 3 bases clipped from V and 3 bases from J, the junction kept 10 bases outside the gene matches. Germline CDR1 is MDHEN and CDR2 is SYDVKM.